The 23 T cell receptor beta chains listed next were all sequenced from one sample in a study of shared clonotypes between healthy human individuals. This table comes from immunoSEQ multiplex PCR, and its TCRdb copy is limited to in-frame clones, with some not included. The profile shows 560,000 or so clones, 96% of them singletons. Naive CD8 cells comprised CD45RO-negative, CCR7-positively selected cells, excluding terminally differentiated effector memory CD45RA+ cells. The specimen was naive CD8+ T cells sorted from blood. These receptors were obtained from a woman in her 30s in good health.

The sample holds one count of this clone. The rearrangement uses TRBV11-2 and TRBJ2-7; a weak D match, TRBD1 (5 bases). V gave up 8 bases and J gave up 1 base, with 12 bases separating them. CDR3 size: 13 residues. Per germline, CDR1 SGHAT and CDR2 FQNNGV. The CDR3 is CASGPQVSYEQYF. The CDR3 DNA reads TGTGCCAGCGGACCACAGGTATCCTACGAGCAGTACTTC.

The chain couples TRBV27 to TRBJ2-3, with 9 bases aligning to TRBD1. After removal of 7 bases from V and 6 bases from J, the junction contained 8 bases not matched to a gene. The CDR3 loop spans 14 amino acids. From germline, CDR1 is MNHEY and CDR2 SMNVEV (reference sequence). This chain's CDR3 is CASTSTGGGDTQYF. The CDR3 DNA sequence: TGTGCCAGCACCTCCACAGGGGGCGGTGATACGCAGTATTTT.

The J gene is TRBJ1-2, the V gene TRBV7-8, with D unresolved. Trimming shortened V by 5 bases and J by 2 bases, and 18 bases separated the two germline ends. The CDR3 length is 16 residues. In germline, CDR1 is SGHVS, CDR2 FQNEAQ. This CDR3 reads CASSPREAVINYGYTF. The CDR3 DNA is TGTGCCAGCAGCCCCCGGGAGGCAGTCATCAACTATGGCTACACCTTC.

This clone was counted a single time. The V and J genes are TRBV5-6 and TRBJ1-5; D may be TRBD1 (6 bases). Germline CDR1 SGHDT, CDR2 YYEEEE. V lost 2 bases, J lost 3 bases, and 15 bases lay in between. The CDR3 covers 16 residues. The CDR3 nucleotides read TGTGCCAGCAGCTTCTATGCGGGACAACACAATCAGCCCCAGCATTTT. Its protein is CASSFYAGQHNQPQHF.

The chain uses TRBV27 and TRBJ2-5, with D possibly matching TRBD2 (5 bases). The closer fit of TRBJ2-7 to the DNA end suggests the J call may be wrong. There are 14 residues in the CDR3. Germline CDR1 is MNHEY and CDR2 is SMNVEV (reference sequence). This chain's CDR3 is CASSSGVAAYEQYF. The CDR3 DNA reads TGTGCCAGCAGTTCCGGGGTGGCGGCGTACGAGCAGTACTTC.

A single count supports this clone. The chain couples TRBV7-8 to TRBJ2-7; 7 bases agree with TRBD2. The CDR3 totals 16 residues. V was pared by 6 bases and J by 7 bases, with 18 bases of the junction left unmatched. Germline CDR1 is SGHVS and CDR2 is FQNEAQ. The CDR3 nucleotides read TGTGCCAGCAGTCCCGGGAAAGGACGGGGGGAAGGAGAGCAGTACTTC. Protein sequence: CASSPGKGRGEGEQYF.

V is TRBV5-1 and J is TRBJ2-7; 8 bases map to TRBD2. After removal of 0 bases from V and 2 bases from J, the junction contained 4 bases not matched to a gene. The CDR3 runs 15 residues. From germline, CDR1 is SGHRS and CDR2 YFSETQ. The CDR3 spells CASSLATSGTYEQYF. In nucleotides, the CDR3 is TGCGCCAGCAGCTTGGCAACTAGCGGTACCTACGAGCAGTACTTC.

The chain links TRBV4-1 to TRBJ1-1, with a possible D match to TRBD1 (5 bases). Trimming removed 1 base at V and 4 bases at J, with 19 bases between. Germline CDR1 is MGHRA and CDR2 is YSYEKL. The CDR3 sequence is 17 residues long. The CDR3 region has the DNA TGCGCCAGCAGCCAAGGGAGGGACTGGCGGAGGGGCACTGAAGCTTTCTTT. Amino acid sequence: CASSQGRDWRRGTEAFF.

This chain uses TRBV11-2 with TRBJ1-2; D is undetermined. V was clipped by 2 bases and J by 2 bases, with 18 bases between them. CDR1 SGHAT and CDR2 FQNNGV come from the germline V gene. This CDR3 region has 17 residues. The CDR3 coding sequence is TGTGCCAGCAGCTTATCGATTTCAACAGACCCAAACTATGGCTACACCTTC. This sequence encodes CASSLSISTDPNYGYTF.

CDR3 region: CATSRVRGGSLNEQYF. The CDR3 DNA sequence: TGTGCCACCAGCAGAGTTCGCGGCGGGAGCCTGAACGAGCAGTACTTC. The V gene is TRBV15, the J gene TRBJ2-7, with TRBD2 identical over 7 bases. Germline trimming cut 1 base from V and 5 bases from J; bases unmatched to any gene: 11. Germline CDR1 LNHNV, CDR2 YYDKDF (reference sequence). The CDR3 is 16 amino acids.

This clone was found once. V gene TRBV19 combines with J gene TRBJ2-1; D not certain. Trimming pared 3 bases from V and 7 bases from J, leaving 10 bases between. The CDR3 has 13 amino acids. Germline V CDR1 and CDR2: LNHDA, SQIVND (reference sequence). CDR3 DNA: TGTGCCAGTAGTATGCCCGCCTGGAATGAGCAGTTCTTC. This gives the protein CASSMPAWNEQFF.

This clone was picked up one time. This sequence joins TRBV6-6 and TRBJ2-7; unclear D gene. V was trimmed by 3 bases and J by 0 bases, leaving 12 bases between them. CDR3 length: 15 residues. Per germline, CDR1 MNHNY and CDR2 SVGAGI (reference sequence). DNA for the CDR3: TGTGCCAGCAGTTATGGCGGACCGACCTCCTACGAGCAGTACTTC. As protein: CASSYGGPTSYEQYF.

The rearrangement links TRBV19 to TRBJ1-2; 7 bases fit TRBD1. CDR1 is LNHDA, CDR2 SQIVND, per germline (reference sequence). The J segment lost 1 base and the V segment lost 5 bases, leaving 16 bases of the junction unmatched. The CDR3 is 18 residues long. The DNA for the CDR3 is TGTGCCAGTAGTGAGGTCGGCCAGGGGGGTAATTTTAACTATGGCTACACCTTC. This translates into CASSEVGQGGNFNYGYTF.

The chain employs TRBV19 and TRBJ2-1; D is possibly TRBD1 (6 bases). V was shortened by 2 bases and J by 2 bases, with 7 bases between the two germline ends. The CDR3 spans 14 residues. Germline assignment: CDR1 LNHDA and CDR2 SQIVND (reference sequence). The CDR3: CASSITGTYNEQFF. The DNA of the CDR3 is TGTGCCAGTAGTATAACAGGGACCTACAATGAGCAGTTCTTC.

The rearrangement joins TRBV10-3 to TRBJ2-2, with D perhaps matching TRBD2 (6 bases). CDR3 length equals 14 residues. V shed 10 bases and J shed 4 bases, with 16 bases lying between them. Germline V gene data show CDR1 as ENHRY and CDR2 as SYGVKD. The CDR3 nucleotides are TGTGCCACGGGGGAGCGGGTACGCACCGGGGAGCTGTTTTTT. Translation: CATGERVRTGELFF.

V gene TRBV4-1 combines with J gene TRBJ1-5; D not resolved. This CDR3 contains 17 residues. Per germline, CDR1 MGHRA and CDR2 YSYEKL. Deletions cut 2 bases from V and 2 bases from J, with 16 bases between. This CDR3 reads CASSQKGGIGGNQPQHF. Here the CDR3 DNA reads TGCGCCAGCAGCCAAAAAGGAGGGATCGGAGGCAATCAGCCCCAGCATTTT.

This clone was picked up one time. The rearrangement uses TRBV5-1 and TRBJ1-1; D is ambiguous. Trimming pared 4 bases from V and 2 bases from J, leaving 15 bases between. The CDR3 runs to 15 residues. Germline values: CDR1 SGHRS, CDR2 YFSETQ. Here the CDR3 DNA reads TGCGCCAGCAGCCCATATCCTCCTATAAACACTGAAGCTTTCTTT. This codes for CASSPYPPINTEAFF.

This sequence joins TRBV7-8 and TRBJ1-5, with a possible D match to TRBD1 (6 bases). Germline values: CDR1 SGHVS, CDR2 FQNEAQ. Deletions cut 5 bases from V and 0 bases from J, with 8 bases between. The CDR3 loop spans 14 amino acids. CDR3 DNA sequence: TGTGCCAGCAGCACGGGGGCTAGCAATCAGCCCCAGCATTTT. Protein product: CASSTGASNQPQHF.

The CDR3 DNA follows: TGTGCCAGTAGTATCGGTTTCCACAGGGACGTTCTCCAGCCCCAGCATTTT. Its protein product is CASSIGFHRDVLQPQHF. V and J are TRBV19 and TRBJ1-5, with D tentatively TRBD1 (6 bases). From germline, CDR1 is LNHDA and CDR2 SQIVND (reference sequence). The CDR3 totals 17 residues. The V gene lost 3 bases and the J gene lost 7 bases, with 22 bases spanning the gap.

CDR3 bases: TGTGCCAGTAGTCCGGCGGGCAGCTCCTACAATGAGCAGTTCTTC. Its protein is CASSPAGSSYNEQFF. V and J are TRBV19 and TRBJ2-1; tentatively, D is TRBD2 (5 bases). The germline CDR1 and CDR2 sequences are LNHDA and SQIVND (reference sequence). Deletions cut 5 bases from V and 0 bases from J, with 11 bases between. The CDR3 consists of 15 residues.

V is TRBV28 and J is TRBJ2-7, with D perhaps matching TRBD2 (5 bases). Per germline, CDR1 MDHEN and CDR2 SYDVKM. V lost 5 bases to trimming and J lost 2 bases, with 13 bases between them. CDR3 length: 14 residues. CDR3 sequence: CASSLLSGAYEQYF. CDR3 in DNA: TGTGCCAGCAGTCTCCTGAGCGGAGCCTACGAGCAGTACTTC.

The gene calls are TRBV5-4 and TRBJ1-1; unclear D gene. Germline CDR1 is SGHNT and CDR2 is YYREEE (reference sequence). V was clipped by 5 bases and J by 1 base, with 9 bases between them. CDR3 size: 13 residues. The CDR3 reads CASRYGENTEAFF. Here the CDR3 DNA reads TGTGCCAGCAGATACGGAGAGAACACTGAAGCTTTCTTT.

This chain links TRBV2 with TRBJ2-7; D gene unclear. The CDR3 is 14 amino acids. CDR1 SNHLY and CDR2 FYNNEI come from the germline V gene. With 3 bases removed from V and 4 bases from J, the gap between germline ends came to 13 bases. The CDR3 DNA follows: TGTGCCAGCAGTGAGTTAGCCAGCCGGTACGAGCAGTACTTC. This encodes CASSELASRYEQYF.